A selection of T cell receptor beta chains follows, all from one sample in a study of shared clonotypes between healthy human individuals. The table came from immunoSEQ multiplex PCR; TCRdb's copy has only in-frame clones and leaves some out. The data show about 2.1 million clones, over 85% seen once. Sequencing was done on a sample of naive CD8+ T cells from PBMCs. Every receptor here comes from a man aged 18 to 30 in good health. Some clones in this sample may be carry-over from other donors' samples. CDR3s include the opening cysteine and the closing phenylalanine or tryptophan.

V gene	CDR3 length	CDR3 protein
TRBV6-5	16	CASSYTRAPNTGELFF
TRBV19	16	CASSIGTGERNTEAFF
TRBV2	10	CASSRDIPAF
TRBV6-1	16	CASSEGIGTGPYEQYF
TRBV7-6	13	CASSLLQTYEQYF
TRBV19	14	CASSEGHGTDTQYF
TRBV28	16	CASSFTFNGNTGELFF
TRBV29-1	14	CSVLSGLAKNIQYF
TRBV9	14	CASSVEQGNTEAFF
TRBV28	14	CASREFGGTIEAFF